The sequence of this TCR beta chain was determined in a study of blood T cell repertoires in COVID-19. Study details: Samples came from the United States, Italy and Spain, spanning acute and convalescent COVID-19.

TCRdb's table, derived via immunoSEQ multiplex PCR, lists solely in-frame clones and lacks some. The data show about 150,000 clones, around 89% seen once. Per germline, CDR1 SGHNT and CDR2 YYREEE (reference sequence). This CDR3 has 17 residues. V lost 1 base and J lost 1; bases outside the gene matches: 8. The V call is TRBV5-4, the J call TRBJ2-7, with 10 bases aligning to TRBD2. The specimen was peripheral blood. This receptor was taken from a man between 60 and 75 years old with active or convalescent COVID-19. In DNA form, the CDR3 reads TGTGCCAGCAGCTTGACCGGCGCGGGACTAGCGTCCTACGAGCAGTACTTC. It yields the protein CASSLTGAGLASYEQYF. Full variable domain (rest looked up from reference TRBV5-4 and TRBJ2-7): ETGVTQSPTHLIKTRGQQVTLRCSSQSGHNTVSWYQQALGQGPQFIFQYYREEENGRGNFPPRFSGLQFPNYSSELNVNALELDDSALYLCASSLTGAGLASYEQYFGPGTRLTVT.